The entry below gives a single T cell receptor beta chain sequence along with its context. The antigen is not known. CDR1 and CDR2 (germline): SQVTM, ANQGSEA. Trimming left V 3 bases short and J 6 bases short, with 14 bases between. The CDR3 is 13 amino acids. This PCR relied on a set of 60 Vbeta primers and 13 Jbeta primers. Repertoires were generated with immunoSEQ multiplex PCR, while TCRdb's copy carries only in-frame clones and drops some. The sample has 110,000 or so clones; roughly four fifths are singletons. These data are taken from a study of cytomegalovirus exposure and HLA in healthy donors. Findings and caveats of the study: Associated with HLA alleles at 0.05 false discovery rate in a later analysis were 16,951 TCR beta sequences.

This chain joins TRBV29-1 and TRBJ1-2; tentatively, D is TRBD1 (5 bases). Sample: PBMCs. The source of this sequence is a man aged 50 to 60 in good health and CMV-seropositive. The CDR3 spells CSVENRREDGYTF. The CDR3, as DNA: TGCAGCGTTGAGAATCGCAGGGAAGATGGCTACACCTTC.